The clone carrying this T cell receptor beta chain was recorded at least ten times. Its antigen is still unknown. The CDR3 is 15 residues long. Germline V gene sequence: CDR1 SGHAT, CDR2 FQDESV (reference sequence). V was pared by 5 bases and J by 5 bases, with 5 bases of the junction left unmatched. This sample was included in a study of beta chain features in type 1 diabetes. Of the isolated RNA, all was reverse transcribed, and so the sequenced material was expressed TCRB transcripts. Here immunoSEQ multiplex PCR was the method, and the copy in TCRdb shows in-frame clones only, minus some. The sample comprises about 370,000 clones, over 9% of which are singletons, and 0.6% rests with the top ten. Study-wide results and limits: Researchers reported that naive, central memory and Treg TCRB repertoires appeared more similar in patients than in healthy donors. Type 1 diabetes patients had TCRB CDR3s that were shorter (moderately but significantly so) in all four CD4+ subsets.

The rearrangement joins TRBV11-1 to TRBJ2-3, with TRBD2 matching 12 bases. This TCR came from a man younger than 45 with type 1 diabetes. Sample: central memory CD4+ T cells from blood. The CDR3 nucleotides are TGTGCCAGCAGCCGACGGACTAGCGGGGTAGATACGCAGTATTTT. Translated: CASSRRTSGVDTQYF.